One sample yielded the 11 T cell receptor beta chains listed below, sequenced in a study of blood T cell repertoires in COVID-19. Measured with immunoSEQ multiplex PCR; TCRdb has only the in-frame clones, and not every one. The table records some 20,000 clones, about 90% of them present only once. The specimen sequenced was peripheral blood. The receptors derive from a man in his sixties or seventies with acute or convalescent COVID-19.

The rearrangement links TRBV9 to TRBJ2-7; the D is unclear. CDR1 and CDR2 (germline): SGDLS, YYNGEE. V lost 1 base and J 4 bases, leaving 12 bases between the germline ends. The CDR3 length is 14 residues. The CDR3 spells CASSVSRRRYEQYF. The CDR3 DNA reads TGTGCCAGCAGCGTATCTAGGCGGCGGTACGAGCAGTACTTC. Full variable domain (rest looked up from reference TRBV9 and TRBJ2-7): DSGVTQTPKHLITATGQRVTLRCSPRSGDLSVYWYQQSLDQGLQFLIQYYNGEERAKGNILERFSAQQFPDLHSELNLSSLELGDSALYFCASSVSRRRYEQYFGPGTRLTVT.

The chain recombines TRBV24-1 with TRBJ2-3; TRBD2 agrees at 14 bases. This CDR3 spans 16 amino acids. After removal of 4 bases from V and 5 bases from J, the junction contained 4 bases not matched to a gene. CDR1 and CDR2 (germline): KGHDR, SFDVKD. The CDR3 region has the DNA TGTGCCACCAGTGACAGACTAGCGGGGGGGTTAGATACGCAGTATTTT. Translation: CATSDRLAGGLDTQYF.

The chain couples TRBV3-1 (or the pseudogene TRBV3-2) to TRBJ2-7; tentatively, D is TRBD2 (6 bases). The germline V gene encodes CDR1 LGHDT and CDR2 YNNKEL (reference sequence). Trimming removed 3 bases from V and 0 bases from J, with 12 bases in between. The CDR3 consists of 15 residues. CDR3: CASSQAGGTSYEQYF. Here the CDR3 DNA reads TGTGCCAGCAGCCAGGCTGGCGGGACCTCCTACGAGCAGTACTTC.

The chain is built from TRBV7-8 and TRBJ2-7; 12 bases line up with TRBD2. The CDR3 contains 19 residues. Trimming took 0 bases from V and 4 from J; bases not matched to a gene: 13. Germline values: CDR1 SGHVS, CDR2 FQNEAQ. The chain's CDR3 is CASSLADGQRLAGAYEQYF. CDR3 nucleotide sequence: TGTGCCAGCAGCTTAGCCGACGGACAGCGACTAGCGGGAGCATACGAGCAGTACTTC.

This sequence joins TRBV7-2 and TRBJ1-5, with 8 nucleotides matching TRBD1. CDR3 size: 19 residues. The junction had 19 bases not matched to a gene; V was cut back by 7 bases and J by 2 bases. Germline CDR1 is SGHTA and CDR2 is FQGNSA. CDR3 sequence (DNA): TGTGCCAGCACTATAGGGATGTCAGGGGGCGCCGGGGGCAATCAGCCCCAGCATTTT. This encodes CASTIGMSGGAGGNQPQHF.

V is TRBV3-1 (or the pseudogene TRBV3-2) and J is TRBJ1-5, with 8 nucleotides matching TRBD1. Germline CDR1 LGHDT, CDR2 YNNKEL (reference sequence). The CDR3 covers 13 residues. V trimming: 2 bases; J trimming: 6 bases; junction bases outside the gene matches: 0. The CDR3 coding sequence is TGTGCCAGCAGCCAACAGGGGGCTCAGCCCCAGCATTTT. Its protein product is CASSQQGAQPQHF.

This clone has just one count. The rearrangement links TRBV11-2 to TRBJ1-3; the D is unclear. The CDR3 consists of 17 residues. Germline CDR1 is SGHAT and CDR2 is FQNNGV. Trimming took 2 bases from V and 0 from J, leaving 14 bases between them. The CDR3 loop reads CASSLWAGSHSGNTIYF. CDR3 DNA: TGTGCCAGCAGCTTATGGGCAGGATCTCACTCTGGAAACACCATATATTTT.

This chain joins TRBV6-6 and TRBJ2-3, with D unresolved. The CDR3 loop spans 13 amino acids. With 0 bases removed from V and 2 bases from J, the gap between germline ends came to 3 bases. Germline loops: CDR1 MNHNY, CDR2 SVGAGI (reference sequence). The CDR3 coding sequence is TGTGCCAGCAGTTACTCCAACACAGATACGCAGTATTTT. Its translation: CASSYSNTDTQYF.

V and J are TRBV2 and TRBJ2-5; TRBD2 matches 11 bases. CDR1 and CDR2 from the germline V gene are SNHLY and FYNNEI. V shed 1 base, J shed 5 bases, and the junction held 3 bases outside the gene matches. The CDR3 is made up of 15 amino acids. The CDR3 sequence is CASSEGLAGPETQYF. CDR3 nucleotide sequence: TGTGCCAGCAGTGAAGGACTAGCGGGGCCTGAGACCCAGTACTTC.

This sequence joins TRBV27 and TRBJ1-3, with TRBD1 matching over 8 bases. The germline V gene encodes CDR1 MNHEY and CDR2 SMNVEV (reference sequence). V shed 7 bases and J 3 bases; nucleotides not matched to a gene: 2. The CDR3 is 13 amino acids. This CDR3 reads CASKDRVGNTIYF. The DNA for the CDR3 is TGTGCCAGCAAGGACAGGGTTGGAAACACCATATATTTT.

The CDR3 DNA reads TGCGCCAGCAGTCATGCGGATAGCAATCAGCCCCAGCATTTT. Its translation: CASSHADSNQPQHF. The gene calls are TRBV23-1 and TRBJ1-5; D unresolved. TRBV23-1 is noted as an ORF with a role that remains uncertain. V was pared by 3 bases and J by 0 bases, with 6 bases between. This CDR3 contains 14 residues.